This passage covers 14 T cell receptor beta chains from one sample sequenced in a study of radiotherapy plus CTLA-4 blockade in lung cancer. The assay was immunoSEQ multiplex PCR, and TCRdb's table has in-frame clones only and misses some. The sample includes 85,000 to 130,000 clones, over 75% of them seen just once. Here the sequenced sample was peripheral blood, taken from a patient treated with radiotherapy plus ipilimumab. Receptor source: a human donor with non-small cell lung cancer that progressed on radiotherapy plus ipilimumab. Some clones in this sample may be carry-over from other donors' samples.

The CDR3 DNA sequence: TGTGCCAGCAGCTTGGGACAGGCCGCGGGGCAGCCCCAGCATTTT. This sequence encodes CASSLGQAAGQPQHF. This chain uses TRBV5-6 with TRBJ1-5; a weak D match, TRBD1 (6 bases). Germline CDR1 and CDR2: SGHDT and YYEEEE. The CDR3 is made up of 15 amino acids. V lost 0 bases and J lost 7, with 14 bases in between.

V is TRBV4-1 and J is TRBJ1-1; D is perhaps TRBD1 (6 bases). V gave up 0 bases and J gave up 9 bases, with 17 bases separating them. There are 15 residues in the CDR3. Per germline, CDR1 MGHRA and CDR2 YSYEKL. CDR3 sequence: CASSQEGNAGAKAFF. The CDR3 bases are TGCGCCAGCAGCCAAGAAGGTAATGCAGGGGCGAAAGCTTTCTTT.

This clone was seen only a few times. The genes are TRBV7-9 and TRBJ1-4, with 10 bases aligning to TRBD1. This CDR3 region has 15 residues. V shed 5 bases and J 8 bases; nucleotides not matched to a gene: 8. Germline CDR1 SEHNR, CDR2 FQNEAQ (reference sequence). Written as DNA, the CDR3 is TGTGCCAGCAGCCCAGGACAGGGGGGAACGGAAAAACTGTTTTTT. It encodes CASSPGQGGTEKLFF.

V is TRBV6-5 and J is TRBJ2-1; TRBD2 matches 7 bases. The CDR3 totals 15 residues. CDR1 is MNHEY, CDR2 SVGAGI, per germline. J was trimmed by 5 bases and V by 8 bases; bases with no gene match: 12. This chain's CDR3 is CASLQLAGENNEQFF. CDR3 nucleotide sequence: TGTGCCAGCTTACAACTGGCGGGGGAAAACAATGAGCAGTTCTTC.

This clone was observed a few times. J is TRBJ2-7 and V is TRBV7-9; D remains unclear. There are 12 residues in the CDR3. Germline V gene data show CDR1 as SEHNR and CDR2 as FQNEAQ (reference sequence). Trimming removed 2 bases at V and 2 bases at J, with 4 bases between. The CDR3 bases are TGTGCCAGCAGCTTACAAACCTACGAGCAGTACTTC. This gives the protein CASSLQTYEQYF.

This chain joins TRBV9 and TRBJ1-1; a weak D match, TRBD1 (5 bases). In germline, CDR1 is SGDLS, CDR2 YYNGEE. The V gene lost 0 bases and the J gene lost 4 bases, with 10 bases spanning the gap. CDR3 length equals 14 residues. CDR3 sequence (DNA): TGTGCCAGCAGCGTAGGGGGCCACCGCACTGAAGCTTTCTTT. This gives the protein CASSVGGHRTEAFF.

There are a few counts of this clone. V and J are TRBV10-3 and TRBJ1-3, with TRBD1 identical over 8 bases. Trimming removed 11 bases from V and 9 bases from J; junction bases left unmatched: 12. Germline loops: CDR1 ENHRY, CDR2 SYGVKD. CDR3 length: 13 amino acids. The CDR3: CAVRRDRNATIYF. CDR3 DNA: TGTGCCGTGCGCCGGGACAGGAATGCCACCATATATTTT.

The J gene is TRBJ1-2, the V gene TRBV7-9; D not resolved. V was shortened by 0 bases and J by 2 bases, with 10 bases between the two germline ends. This CDR3 comprises 15 residues. Germline values: CDR1 SEHNR, CDR2 FQNEAQ (reference sequence). The CDR3 nucleotides are TGTGCCAGCAGCTTAGCTGCGGGTTTCAACTATGGCTACACCTTC. Its translation is CASSLAAGFNYGYTF.

The gene calls are TRBV9 and TRBJ1-1, with D perhaps matching TRBD1 (5 bases). The ends were cut back, 4 bases at V and 4 bases at J, with 11 bases in the middle. The CDR3 length is 13 residues. The germline V gene encodes CDR1 SGDLS and CDR2 YYNGEE. The CDR3 nucleotides are TGTGCCAGCAGCCCCGGGACCCTCACTGAAGCTTTCTTT. This sequence encodes CASSPGTLTEAFF.

This chain uses TRBV9 with TRBJ1-4; D is unclear. Germline lookup yields CDR1 SGDLS and CDR2 YYNGEE. This CDR3 is built from 16 residues. V gave up 3 bases and J gave up 0 bases, with 12 bases separating them. CDR3 amino acids: CASSAPMGATNEKLFF. The DNA for the CDR3 is TGTGCCAGCAGCGCTCCTATGGGAGCAACTAATGAAAAACTGTTTTTT.

This rearrangement joins TRBV9 to TRBJ1-4; D unclear. Germline CDR1 and CDR2: SGDLS and YYNGEE. This CDR3 region has 13 residues. The V end lost 4 bases, the J end lost 6 bases, and 10 bases lay between the germline ends. The CDR3, as DNA: TGTGCCAGCAGCCCGAGAACAGATGAAAAACTGTTTTTT. Translated, it gives CASSPRTDEKLFF.

The chain has TRBV4-3 and TRBJ1-5; D is perhaps TRBD1 (5 bases). Looked up from germline, CDR1 is LGHNA and CDR2 is YSLEER. This CDR3 region has 15 residues. V lost 1 base, J lost 1 base, and 8 bases lay in between. CDR3 nucleotides: TGCGCCAGCAGCCAAGGGCCAGGGAGCAATCAGCCCCAGCATTTT. The encoded protein is CASSQGPGSNQPQHF.

The chain combines TRBV5-1 with TRBJ2-3; possibly TRBD2 for D (6 bases). Germline assignment: CDR1 SGHRS and CDR2 YFSETQ. The CDR3 extends over 16 amino acids. With 0 bases removed from V and 0 bases from J, the gap between germline ends came to 11 bases. The CDR3 protein is CASSLVWGTSTDTQYF. DNA for the CDR3: TGCGCCAGCAGCTTGGTCTGGGGGACTAGCACAGATACGCAGTATTTT.

V and J are TRBV7-2 and TRBJ2-7, with 7 nucleotides matching TRBD2. The V gene end was trimmed by 6 bases and the J gene end by 6 bases; junction bases not matched to a gene: 8. Germline CDR1 is SGHTA and CDR2 is FQGNSA. This CDR3 spans 13 amino acids. Here the CDR3 reads CASRSGTTVEQYF. The CDR3 DNA reads TGTGCCAGCAGGTCCGGGACTACAGTCGAGCAGTACTTC. Drawing the rest from reference TRBV7-2 and TRBJ2-7, the complete variable domain is GAGVSQSPSNKVTEKGKDVELRCDPISGHTALYWYRQSLGQGLEFLIYFQGNSAPDKSGLPSDRFSAERTGGSVSTLTIQRTQQEDSAVYLCASRSGTTVEQYFGPGTRLTVT.